This T cell receptor (beta chain) derives from a study of cytomegalovirus exposure and HLA in healthy donors. Study context: As an earlier analysis found, some 180 million T cells yielded about 120 million unique TCR beta sequences. Overall study findings and caveats: The authors enumerated over 150 TCR beta chains as linked to cytomegalovirus.

Remarks on this clone: Its antigen is unidentified.

V dropped 1 base and J dropped 4; count of bases not matched to a gene: 1. From germline, CDR1 is SGHNT and CDR2 YYREEE (reference sequence). The CDR3 length is 13 residues. Both 60 Vbeta primers and 13 Jbeta primers went into the PCR. As originally analysed: Roughly 80 million unique TCR beta chains, roughly 10 million shared, were counted in a later analysis. Profiled with immunoSEQ multiplex PCR; TCRdb holds only in-frame clones, not every one. V, J and clone size were drawn from that table, and D and trimming were deduced from the DNA. The profile covers about 91,000 clones, with around nine tenths appearing a single time and around a tenth taken by the ten largest.

Sequenced sample: PBMCs. V usage is TRBV5-4 and J usage is TRBJ2-7, with TRBD1 identical over 8 bases. The sequence came from a man aged 30 to 39 in good health and CMV-seropositive. DNA of the CDR3: TGTGCCAGCAGCTTGACAGGGGGGTACGAGCAGTACTTC. Its translation is CASSLTGGYEQYF.